The present entry profiles one T cell receptor (beta chain) with its context. The entry originates in a study of shared T cell receptors in the human thymus. Libraries were prepared by immunoSEQ multiplex PCR; TCRdb keeps only in-frame clonotypes and omits some of them. The data show around 65,000 clones, nearly 95% seen once. V was clipped by 1 base and J by 6 bases, with 12 bases between them. This CDR3 contains 15 residues. Germline loops: CDR1 SGHVS, CDR2 FQNEAQ. V usage is TRBV7-8 and J usage is TRBJ2-2, with a weak D call TRBD1 (6 bases). This sequence was found in a human donor. The sequenced material came from thymocytes. This chain's CDR3 is CASSLEAGVAGELFF. In DNA form, the CDR3 reads TGTGCCAGCAGCTTAGAGGCAGGGGTGGCCGGGGAGCTGTTTTTT.